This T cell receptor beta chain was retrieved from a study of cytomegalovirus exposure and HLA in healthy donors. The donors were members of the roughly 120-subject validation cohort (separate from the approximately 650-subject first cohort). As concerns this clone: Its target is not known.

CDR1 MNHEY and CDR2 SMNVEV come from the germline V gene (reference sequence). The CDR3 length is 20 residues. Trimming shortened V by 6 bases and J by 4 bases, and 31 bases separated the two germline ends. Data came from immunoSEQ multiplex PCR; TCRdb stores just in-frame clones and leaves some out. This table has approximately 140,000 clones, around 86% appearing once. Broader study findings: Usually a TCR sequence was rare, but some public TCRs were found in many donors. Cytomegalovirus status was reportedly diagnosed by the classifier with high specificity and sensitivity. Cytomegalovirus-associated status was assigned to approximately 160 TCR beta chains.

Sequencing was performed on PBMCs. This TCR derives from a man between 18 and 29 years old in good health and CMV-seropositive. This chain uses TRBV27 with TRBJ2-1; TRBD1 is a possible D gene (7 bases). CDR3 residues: CASRRNGWQGGYGLYNEQFF. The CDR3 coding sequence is TGTGCCAGCAGAAGAAATGGGTGGCAGGGGGGATACGGTCTATACAATGAGCAGTTCTTC.